This T cell receptor (beta chain) was identified during a study of radiotherapy plus CTLA-4 blockade in lung cancer. At the level of the study: About 17% of enrolled patients responded objectively, and roughly 31% had disease control.

The CDR3 consists of 14 residues. Germline V gene lookup returns CDR1 LGHNA and CDR2 YSLEER. Trimming pared 1 base from V and 7 bases from J, leaving 13 bases between. In the case of this clone: The antigen is not known.

Alongside CTLA-4 blockade with ipilimumab, patients with chemo-refractory metastatic non-small-cell lung cancer received focal radiation. Using immunoSEQ multiplex PCR, the repertoire was profiled, and TCRdb retains in-frame clones only, with some absent. The sample has 1,500 to 2,000 clones; 85% to 90% are singletons. Study-wide points: Tumor-derived TCR clones expanded in blood after radiotherapy plus ipilimumab. Alongside interferon-beta, early blood T cell clone dynamics were reportedly the best predictor of response.

Source: tumor tissue, taken from a patient treated with radiotherapy plus ipilimumab. This chain joins TRBV4-3 and TRBJ1-1; D not resolved. This TCR was sampled from a human donor with non-small cell lung cancer who had a complete response to radiotherapy plus ipilimumab. CDR3 DNA: TGCGCCAGCAGCCAAGGGTGGGGTGTGAGTGAAGCTTTCTTT. Protein: CASSQGWGVSEAFF.